Listed below are T cell receptor beta chains from one sample, sequenced in a study of Graves' ophthalmopathy and Graves' hyperthyroidism. Each CDR3 protein gets one entry after TCRdb re-called the multiplex PCR reads with MiXCR. This table holds hundreds of thousands of distinct CDR3 sequences, 22% found once. The specimen sequenced was peripheral blood. These receptors all come from a woman aged 18-29 years with stable Graves' hyperthyroidism. Some clones in this sample may be carry-over from other donors' samples. Both conserved end residues are part of each CDR3. The order of the fields is J gene, D gene, clone size, V gene, CDR3 DNA, CDR3 protein. A D gene is named only where the DNA matches it firmly. Expanded clones get a size class; other rows say once, few or many, or leave the size out.

j_call: TRBJ2-7
d_call: TRBD2
clone_size: many
v_call: TRBV4-1
cdr3_nt: TGCGCCAGCAGCCTCGTAGCGGGGGCCTCCTACGAGCAGTACTTC
cdr3_aa: CASSLVAGASYEQYF

j_call: TRBJ2-4
d_call: -
clone_size: -
v_call: TRBV20-1
cdr3_nt: TGCAGTGCACCGGACTGGGGGGTGGGTTTCGAAAACATTCAGTACTTC
cdr3_aa: CSAPDWGVGFENIQYF

j_call: TRBJ1-6
d_call: -
clone_size: few
v_call: TRBV6-1
cdr3_nt: TGTGCCAGCAGAAAGGGTGGATATAATTCACCCCTCCACTTT
cdr3_aa: CASRKGGYNSPLHF

j_call: TRBJ1-2
d_call: -
clone_size: many
v_call: TRBV12-3/TRBV12-4
cdr3_nt: TGTGCCAGCAGTTTACTGAGGGGCGATGGCTACACCTTC
cdr3_aa: CASSLLRGDGYTF

j_call: TRBJ2-7
d_call: TRBD2
clone_size: once
v_call: TRBV20-1
cdr3_nt: TGCAGTGCTCCTAGCGGGGGGGCCTTCTACGAGCAGTACTTC
cdr3_aa: CSAPSGGAFYEQYF

j_call: TRBJ1-5
d_call: TRBD1
clone_size: many
v_call: TRBV6-2/TRBV6-3
cdr3_nt: TGTGCCGGTACCGAAGACAGGGCGAGACAGCCCCAGCATTTT
cdr3_aa: CAGTEDRARQPQHF

j_call: TRBJ1-1
d_call: -
clone_size: -
v_call: TRBV30
cdr3_nt: TGTGCCTGGAGTTTCGGGCCCCGTCGGACTGAAGCTTCCTTT
cdr3_aa: CAWSFGPRRTEASF

j_call: TRBJ1-1
d_call: -
clone_size: many
v_call: TRBV10-1
cdr3_nt: TGCGCCAGCAGTGAGTACAGTGGACTCAACACTGAAGCTTTCTTT
cdr3_aa: CASSEYSGLNTEAFF

j_call: TRBJ2-6
d_call: TRBD2
clone_size: few
v_call: TRBV3-1
cdr3_nt: TGTGCCAGCAGCCAAGGCGGGGGGTCTGGGGCCAACGTCCTGACTTTC
cdr3_aa: CASSQGGGSGANVLTF

j_call: TRBJ1-5
d_call: -
clone_size: -
v_call: TRBV28
cdr3_nt: TGTGCCAGCAGACAAATTAATCAGCCCCAGCATTTT
cdr3_aa: CASRQINQPQHF

j_call: TRBJ1-2
d_call: -
clone_size: many
v_call: TRBV27
cdr3_nt: TGTGCCAGCAAATTTACAGGGAAAAGCGGCTACACCTTC
cdr3_aa: CASKFTGKSGYTF

j_call: TRBJ2-5
d_call: TRBD2
clone_size: many
v_call: TRBV28
cdr3_nt: TGTGCCAGCAGTTTTGTCGGGGGGAGGTGGGAGACCCAGTACTTC
cdr3_aa: CASSFVGGRWETQYF

j_call: TRBJ1-2
d_call: TRBD1
clone_size: many
v_call: TRBV29-1
cdr3_nt: TGCAGCGTTGATGAGACAGGGGAGCGGATTAATAATGGCTACACCTTC
cdr3_aa: CSVDETGERINNGYTF

j_call: TRBJ2-7
d_call: -
clone_size: many
v_call: TRBV2
cdr3_nt: TGTGCCAGCAGTTCCGACCCACCCGAGCAGTACTTC
cdr3_aa: CASSSDPPEQYF

j_call: TRBJ1-2
d_call: TRBD1
clone_size: many
v_call: TRBV10-3
cdr3_nt: TGTGCCATCAGGGGACAGGGGGAGGATGGCTACACCTTC
cdr3_aa: CAIRGQGEDGYTF

j_call: TRBJ1-1
d_call: -
clone_size: many
v_call: TRBV9
cdr3_nt: TGTGCCAGCAGCGTGGACATCCACACTGAAGCTTTCTTT
cdr3_aa: CASSVDIHTEAFF

j_call: TRBJ2-2
d_call: -
clone_size: many
v_call: TRBV6-2/TRBV6-3
cdr3_nt: TGTGCCAGCAGTCCGGGGACGAACACCGGGGAGCTGTTTTTT
cdr3_aa: CASSPGTNTGELFF

j_call: TRBJ2-4
d_call: TRBD2
clone_size: -
v_call: TRBV30
cdr3_nt: TGTGCCTGGTGGACGGGGGGGGAAAACATTCAGTACTTC
cdr3_aa: CAWWTGGENIQYF

j_call: TRBJ2-7
d_call: -
clone_size: many
v_call: TRBV2
cdr3_nt: TGTGCCAGCAGTGACAGGGGATTTTCCTACGAGCAGTACTTC
cdr3_aa: CASSDRGFSYEQYF

j_call: TRBJ2-7
d_call: -
clone_size: -
v_call: TRBV20-1
cdr3_nt: TGCAGTGCTAGACCACTAAAGGCCTACGAGCAGTACTTC
cdr3_aa: CSARPLKAYEQYF

j_call: TRBJ2-7
d_call: -
clone_size: -
v_call: TRBV10-3
cdr3_nt: TGTGCCGTAAATCCGGGACTGGACTCTCGCGAGCAGTACTTC
cdr3_aa: CAVNPGLDSREQYF

j_call: TRBJ1-5
d_call: TRBD1
clone_size: -
v_call: TRBV5-6
cdr3_nt: TGTGCCAGCAGCGACGACAGGGGAGGGACGCCCCAGCATTTT
cdr3_aa: CASSDDRGGTPQHF

j_call: TRBJ1-5
d_call: -
clone_size: many
v_call: TRBV28
cdr3_nt: TGTGCCAGCAGTTTATTGTCCAGCAATCAGCCCCAGCATTTT
cdr3_aa: CASSLLSSNQPQHF

j_call: TRBJ2-5
d_call: TRBD2
clone_size: many
v_call: TRBV6-5
cdr3_nt: TGTGCCAGCAGTTACCCGCTAGCGGGGGGGCCCTCGGAGACCCAGTACTTC
cdr3_aa: CASSYPLAGGPSETQYF